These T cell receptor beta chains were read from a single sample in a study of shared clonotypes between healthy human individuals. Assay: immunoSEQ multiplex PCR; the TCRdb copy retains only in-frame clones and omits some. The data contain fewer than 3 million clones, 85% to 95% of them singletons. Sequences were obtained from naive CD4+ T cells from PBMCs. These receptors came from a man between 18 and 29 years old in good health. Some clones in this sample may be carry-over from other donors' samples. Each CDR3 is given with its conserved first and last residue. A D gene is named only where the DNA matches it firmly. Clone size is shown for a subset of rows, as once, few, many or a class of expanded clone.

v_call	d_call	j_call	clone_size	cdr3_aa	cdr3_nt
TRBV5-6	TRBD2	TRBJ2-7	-	CASSWTSWGEQYF	TGTGCCAGCAGCTGGACTAGCTGGGGCGAGCAGTACTTC
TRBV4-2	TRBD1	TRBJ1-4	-	CASSPDSTGRREKLFF	TGTGCCAGCAGCCCGGATTCGACAGGGCGGCGTGAAAAACTGTTTTTT
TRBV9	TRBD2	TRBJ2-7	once	CASSVGTSGNYEQYF	TGTGCCAGCAGCGTTGGGACTAGCGGGAACTACGAGCAGTACTTC
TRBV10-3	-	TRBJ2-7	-	CATSSGDEQYF	TGTGCCACCAGTTCGGGGGACGAGCAGTACTTC
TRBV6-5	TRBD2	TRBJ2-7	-	CASRRGRVYEQYF	TGTGCCAGCAGGCGAGGGAGGGTCTACGAGCAGTACTTC
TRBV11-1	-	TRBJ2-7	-	CASSLWTQSSYEQYF	TGTGCCAGCAGCTTGTGGACGCAGAGCTCCTACGAGCAGTACTTC
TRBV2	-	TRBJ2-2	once	CASARAGELFF	TGTGCCAGCGCGAGGGCCGGGGAGCTGTTTTTT
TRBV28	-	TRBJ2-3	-	CASSLGLFTDTQYF	TGTGCCAGCAGTTTGGGGCTATTCACAGATACGCAGTATTTT
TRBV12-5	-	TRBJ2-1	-	CASGSQLREQFF	TGTGCTAGTGGTTCCCAGTTACGGGAGCAGTTCTTC
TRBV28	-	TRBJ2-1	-	CASSWGGIGLMSEQFF	TGTGCCAGCAGTTGGGGTGGGATCGGACTAATGAGTGAGCAGTTCTTC
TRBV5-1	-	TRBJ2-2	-	CASFGTSETGELFF	TGCGCCAGTTTCGGGACATCCGAAACCGGGGAGCTGTTTTTT
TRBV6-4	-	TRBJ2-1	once	CASRADSYNEQFF	TGTGCCAGCAGAGCGGACTCCTACAATGAGCAGTTCTTC
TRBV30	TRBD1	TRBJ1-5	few	CAWRSGQNQPQHF	TGTGCCTGGAGGTCGGGACAGAATCAGCCCCAGCATTTT
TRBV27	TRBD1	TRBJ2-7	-	CASSLAGQGALGQYF	TGTGCCAGCAGTTTAGCGGGACAGGGGGCTTTAGGTCAGTACTTC
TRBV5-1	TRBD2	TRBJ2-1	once	CASSSGTSYNEQFF	TGCGCCAGCAGCTCGGGGACTAGCTACAATGAGCAGTTCTTC
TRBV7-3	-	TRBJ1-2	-	CASSLSPESRYGYTF	TGTGCCAGCAGCTTAAGCCCCGAGAGTCGCTATGGCTACACCTTC
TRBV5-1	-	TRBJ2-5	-	CASSLGSETQYF	TGCGCCAGCAGCTTGGGTTCCGAGACCCAGTACTTC
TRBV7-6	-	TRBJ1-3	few	CASSLGGAGNTIYF	TGTGCCAGCAGCCTAGGGGGGGCTGGAAACACCATATATTTT
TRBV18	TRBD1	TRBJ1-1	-	CASSPTKGWTGGPEAFF	TGTGCCAGCTCACCGACTAAAGGCTGGACAGGGGGCCCAGAAGCTTTCTTT
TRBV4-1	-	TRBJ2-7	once	CASSQGEVRGYEQYF	TGCGCCAGCAGCCAAGGAGAAGTCAGGGGTTACGAGCAGTACTTC
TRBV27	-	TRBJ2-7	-	CASSTTGRLNEQYF	TGTGCCAGCAGTACGACAGGGAGGCTCAACGAGCAGTACTTC
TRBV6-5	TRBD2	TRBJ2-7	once	CASSYDGASGSYEQYF	TGTGCCAGCAGTTACGACGGGGCTAGCGGTTCCTACGAGCAGTACTTC
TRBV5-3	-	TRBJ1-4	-	CARSHGPQDATNEKLFF	TGTGCCAGAAGCCATGGCCCCCAGGATGCAACTAATGAAAAACTGTTTTTT
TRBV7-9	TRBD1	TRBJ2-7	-	CASDGTGSSYEQYF	TGTGCCAGCGACGGGACAGGGAGTTCCTACGAGCAGTACTTC
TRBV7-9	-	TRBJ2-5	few	CASSDQETQYF	TGTGCCAGCAGCGACCAAGAGACCCAGTACTTC
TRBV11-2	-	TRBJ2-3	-	CASSLNALTDTQYF	TGTGCCAGCAGCTTAAACGCTTTGACAGATACGCAGTATTTT
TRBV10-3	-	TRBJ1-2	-	CATPGDSNYGYTF	TGTGCCACCCCGGGGGACTCTAACTATGGCTACACCTTC
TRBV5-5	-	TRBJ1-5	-	CASSPATGTYSNQPQHF	TGTGCCAGCAGCCCGGCCACAGGGACCTATAGCAATCAGCCCCAGCATTTT
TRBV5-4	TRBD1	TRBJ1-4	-	CASSHRGSQEKLFF	TGTGCCAGCAGCCACAGGGGAAGTCAAGAAAAACTGTTTTTT
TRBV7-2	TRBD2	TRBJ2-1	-	CASSPSGRSGYNEQFF	TGTGCCAGCAGCCCTAGCGGGAGAAGTGGGTACAATGAGCAGTTCTTC
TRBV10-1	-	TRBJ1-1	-	CASSESGGRDTEAFF	TGCGCCAGCAGTGAGTCGGGTGGCAGGGACACTGAAGCTTTCTTT
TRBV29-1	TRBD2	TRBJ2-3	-	CSALGLAGGTDTQYF	TGCAGCGCTTTGGGACTAGCGGGAGGGACAGATACGCAGTATTTT
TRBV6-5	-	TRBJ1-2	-	CASRYSGQPFYGYTF	TGTGCCAGCAGATACTCCGGACAGCCCTTCTATGGCTACACCTTC
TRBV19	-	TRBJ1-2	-	CASSIIPGMTEDGYTF	TGTGCCAGTAGTATTATCCCGGGGATGACTGAGGATGGCTACACCTTC
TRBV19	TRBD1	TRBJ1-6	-	CASSTSGQWDSPLHF	TGTGCCAGTAGTACCTCGGGACAGTGGGATTCACCCCTCCACTTT
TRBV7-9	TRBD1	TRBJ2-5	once	CASSLGQGVGETQYF	TGTGCCAGCAGCTTAGGCCAGGGGGTGGGAGAGACCCAGTACTTC
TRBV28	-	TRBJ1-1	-	CASSLTWTEAFF	TGTGCCAGCAGTTTGACCTGGACTGAAGCTTTCTTT
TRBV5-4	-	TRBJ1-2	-	CASSLDRNYGYTF	TGTGCCAGCAGCCTTGACCGTAACTATGGCTACACCTTC